This TCR beta chain emerged from a study of blood T cells in healthy people across ages. The ends were cut back, 0 bases at V and 6 bases at J, with 17 bases in the middle. CDR3 size: 15 residues. Germline-derived CDR1 and CDR2 are DFQATT and SNEGSKA (reference sequence). Combining a sample-barcoded 5' primer with a J-beta primer mix, a second PCR ran for roughly 7 to 12 cycles. TCRdb itself ran the 5' RACE reads through MiXCR, one entry per CDR3 protein. There are approximately 690,000 distinct CDR3 sequences in the sample; approximately 40% occur only once, and 30% lies in the top ten. This clonotype originated in a man older than 75 in good health. The rearrangement links TRBV20-1 to TRBJ1-2; tentatively, D is TRBD1 (6 bases). The sequencing sample was made of blood. CDR3 loop: CSARDATSQGNGYTF. CDR3 nucleotides: TGCAGTGCTAGAGATGCTACTTCGCAGGGGAATGGCTACACCTTC.